This TCR beta chain was retrieved from a study of cytomegalovirus exposure and HLA in healthy donors. Broader study findings: Prediction of most subjects' HLA-A and HLA-B alleles by TCR beta sequences was reportedly accurate.

The germline CDR1 and CDR2 sequences are KGHSH and LQKENI. This CDR3 has 14 residues. Unmatched junction bases numbered 2, after V lost 3 bases and J lost 4 bases. As to this clone: The target antigen is unknown.

PCR primers comprised 60 Vbeta and 13 Jbeta primers. Produced via immunoSEQ multiplex PCR; TCRdb's table is partial and in-frame only. The data hold 240,000 or so clones, with roughly 80% observed a single time. This chain joins TRBV18 and TRBJ1-5; 8 bases are a match to TRBD1. This clonotype originated in a woman in her 40s in good health and CMV-seropositive. The sequenced sample was PBMCs. CDR3 protein: CASSPRQGNQPQHF. The CDR3, as DNA: TGTGCCAGCTCACCCAGACAGGGGAATCAGCCCCAGCATTTT.